This TCR beta chain was profiled in a study of spatial heterogeneity in lung cancer. Study-wide context: Available follow-up PBMC samples, collected a median of about 25 months post-resection, were sequenced.

Using its own MiXCR run on the 5' RACE reads, TCRdb lists one record per CDR3 protein. This table holds 110,000 or so distinct CDR3 sequences, approximately 10% found once. V dropped 0 bases and J dropped 5 bases, with 5 bases sitting between them. In germline, CDR1 is SGHTA, CDR2 FQGNSA. The CDR3 loop spans 13 amino acids. Time point of the sample: blood at routine non-recurrence follow-up after resection. Tumor, nontumor lung or frozen PBMC supplied whole RNA that was sequenced unsorted. The chain recombines TRBV7-2 with TRBJ2-1; no clear D. This clonotype originated in a female donor with early-stage non-small cell lung cancer. Material: PBMCs, obtained at follow-up. The CDR3 loop is CASSLARNNEQFF. CDR3 DNA: TGTGCCAGCAGCTTAGCCAGGAACAATGAGCAGTTCTTC. Supplemented by reference TRBV7-2 and TRBJ2-1, the full variable domain reads GAGVSQSPSNKVTEKGKDVELRCDPISGHTALYWYRQSLGQGLEFLIYFQGNSAPDKSGLPSDRFSAERTGGSVSTLTIQRTQQEDSAVYLCASSLARNNEQFFGPGTRLTVL.